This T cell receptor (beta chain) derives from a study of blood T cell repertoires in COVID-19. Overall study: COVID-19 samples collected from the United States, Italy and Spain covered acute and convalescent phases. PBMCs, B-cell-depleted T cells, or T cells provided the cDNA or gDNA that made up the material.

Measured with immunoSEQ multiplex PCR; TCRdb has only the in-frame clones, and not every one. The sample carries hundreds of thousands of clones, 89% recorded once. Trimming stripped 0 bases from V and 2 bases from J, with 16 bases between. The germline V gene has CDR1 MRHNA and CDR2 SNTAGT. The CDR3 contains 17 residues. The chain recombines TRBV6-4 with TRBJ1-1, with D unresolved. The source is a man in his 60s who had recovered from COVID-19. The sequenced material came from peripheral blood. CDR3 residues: CASSDSRVPQVNTEAFF. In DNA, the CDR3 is TGTGCCAGCAGTGACTCGAGGGTTCCTCAGGTTAACACTGAAGCTTTCTTT.